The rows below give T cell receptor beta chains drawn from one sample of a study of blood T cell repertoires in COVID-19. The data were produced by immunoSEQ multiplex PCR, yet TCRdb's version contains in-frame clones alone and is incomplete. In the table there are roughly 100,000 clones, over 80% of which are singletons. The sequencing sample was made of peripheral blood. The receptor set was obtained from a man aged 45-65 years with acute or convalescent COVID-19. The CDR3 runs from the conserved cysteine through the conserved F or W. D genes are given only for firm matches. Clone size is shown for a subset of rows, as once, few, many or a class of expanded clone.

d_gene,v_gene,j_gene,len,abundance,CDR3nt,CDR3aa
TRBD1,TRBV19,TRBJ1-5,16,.,TGTGCCAGTAGTCACCGGGGACAGGGGCGCAATCAGCCCCAGCATTTT,CASSHRGQGRNQPQHF
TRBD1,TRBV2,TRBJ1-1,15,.,TGTGCCAGCAGTGCAGGGGGCGGGTGGAACACTGAAGCTTTCTTT,CASSAGGGWNTEAFF
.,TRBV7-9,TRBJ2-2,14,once,TGTGCCAGCAGCTTTGGGGCCAGCACCGGGGAGCTGTTTTTT,CASSFGASTGELFF
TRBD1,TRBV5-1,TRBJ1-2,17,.,TGCGCCAGCAGCTTTCTCTTGGGACAGGGGGCGTCGAATGGCTACACCTTC,CASSFLLGQGASNGYTF
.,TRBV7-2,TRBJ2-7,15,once,TGTGCCAGCAGCTTAGACTACTCTTCGGCCTACGAGCAGTACTTC,CASSLDYSSAYEQYF
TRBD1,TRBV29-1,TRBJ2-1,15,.,TGCAGCGCCGAAAGGACAGGACTTACCTACAATGAGCAGTTCTTC,CSAERTGLTYNEQFF
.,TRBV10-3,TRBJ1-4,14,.,TGTGCCACCCAGGGGAGCGGGGCTAATGAAAAACTGTTTTTT,CATQGSGANEKLFF
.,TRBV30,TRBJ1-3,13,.,TGTGCCTTCCGGACAGCGATTGGAAACACCATATATTTT,CAFRTAIGNTIYF
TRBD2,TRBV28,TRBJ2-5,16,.,TGTGCCAGCAGTTTGGTAGCTAGCGGGGGGAAAGAGACCCAGTACTTC,CASSLVASGGKETQYF
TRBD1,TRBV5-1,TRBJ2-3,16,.,TGCGCCAGCAGCCCCGGACAGGGGTCTAGCACAGATACGCAGTATTTT,CASSPGQGSSTDTQYF
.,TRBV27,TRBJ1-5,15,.,TGTGCCAGCAGTTTTAGTGCAGGGAGCAATCAGCCCCAGCATTTT,CASSFSAGSNQPQHF
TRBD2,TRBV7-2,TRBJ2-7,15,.,TGTGCCAGCAGCCCCGGGGGGGGGCAGATTTACGAGCAGTACTTC,CASSPGGGQIYEQYF
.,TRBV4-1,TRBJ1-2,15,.,TGCGCCAGCAGCCATAAGGGTCAGGGGAACTATGGCTACACCTTC,CASSHKGQGNYGYTF
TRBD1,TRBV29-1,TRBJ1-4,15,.,TGCAGCGTTCAGAAGCAGGGGGCAACTAATGAAAAACTGTTTTTT,CSVQKQGATNEKLFF
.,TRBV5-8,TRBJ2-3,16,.,TGTGCCAGCAGCTTGGAGGGACAAACTAGCACAGATACGCAGTATTTT,CASSLEGQTSTDTQYF
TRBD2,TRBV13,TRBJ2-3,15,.,TGTGCCAGCAGCTTAGGAGCGGGGGACACAGATACGCAGTATTTT,CASSLGAGDTDTQYF
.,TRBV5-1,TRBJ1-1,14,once,TGCGCCAGCACAGCGGGCCCGGTGAACACTGAAGCTTTCTTT,CASTAGPVNTEAFF
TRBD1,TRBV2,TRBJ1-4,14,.,TGTGCCAGCAGTGGATGGACAGGGGGTGAAAAACTGTTTTTT,CASSGWTGGEKLFF
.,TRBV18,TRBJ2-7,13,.,TGTGCCAGCTCACCAGGGGGGATCTACGAGCAGTACTTC,CASSPGGIYEQYF
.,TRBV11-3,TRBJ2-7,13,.,TGTGCCAGCAGCTTAGATGCGGGAACCGAGCAGTACTTC,CASSLDAGTEQYF
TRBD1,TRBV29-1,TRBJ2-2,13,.,TGCAGTGGACAGGCCCGGATCACCGGGGAGCTGTTTTTT,CSGQARITGELFF
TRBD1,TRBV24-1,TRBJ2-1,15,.,TGTGCCACCAGTCTTCCGACAGGGGGTTTAGGTGAGCAGTTCTTC,CATSLPTGGLGEQFF
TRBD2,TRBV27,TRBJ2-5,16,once,TGTGCCAGCAGTTTAAGGAGCGGGGGGACCCAAGAGACCCAGTACTTC,CASSLRSGGTQETQYF
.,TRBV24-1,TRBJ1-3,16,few,TGTGCCACCAGGACCACTCCGGGATCGGATCGAAACACCATATATTTT,CATRTTPGSDRNTIYF
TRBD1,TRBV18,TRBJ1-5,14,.,TGTGCCAGCTCACCACAGGGGGCCACCCAGCCCCAGCATTTT,CASSPQGATQPQHF
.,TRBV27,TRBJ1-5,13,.,TGTGCCAGCAGTTGGGCCCGTCAGGGGCCCCAGCATTTT,CASSWARQGPQHF
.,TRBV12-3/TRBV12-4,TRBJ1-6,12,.,TGTGCCAGCAGTTTTGGGGAGATAGGCCTCCACTTT,CASSFGEIGLHF
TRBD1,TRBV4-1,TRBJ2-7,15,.,TGCGCCAGCAGCCAAGGCGGGACAGGGGGCTACGAGCAGTACTTC,CASSQGGTGGYEQYF
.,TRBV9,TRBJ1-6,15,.,TGTGCCAGCAGCGTAAACTCCCGTATAGATTCACCCCTCCACTTT,CASSVNSRIDSPLHF
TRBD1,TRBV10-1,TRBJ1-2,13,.,TGCGCCAGCAGTGAAGGGGGCCGTGGGGCCTACACCTTC,CASSEGGRGAYTF
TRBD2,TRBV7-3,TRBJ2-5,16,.,TGTGCCAGCAGCTTATCAAGCGGGGGTGGCCAAGAGACCCAGTACTTC,CASSLSSGGGQETQYF
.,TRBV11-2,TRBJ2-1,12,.,TGTGCCAGCAGCTTAAACGGACACGAGGCGTTCTTC,CASSLNGHEAFF
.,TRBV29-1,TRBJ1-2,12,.,TGCAGCTTCTCTGAGGCGAAGAATGGCTACACCTTC,CSFSEAKNGYTF
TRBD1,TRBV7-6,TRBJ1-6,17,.,TGTGCCAGCAGCTTAATTAACCCGGGACAGGGAGGGTCACCCCTCCACTTT,CASSLINPGQGGSPLHF
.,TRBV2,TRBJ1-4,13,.,TGTGCCAGCAGTGTCCAGGGGAGTGAAAAACTGTTTTTT,CASSVQGSEKLFF
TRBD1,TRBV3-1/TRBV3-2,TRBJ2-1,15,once,TGTGCCAGCAGCCTGCGGACAGGCGGACCAAATGAGCAGTTCTTC,CASSLRTGGPNEQFF
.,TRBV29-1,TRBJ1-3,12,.,TGCAGCGTTGTTTGGTCCGGGGACACCATATATTTT,CSVVWSGDTIYF
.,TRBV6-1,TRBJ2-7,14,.,TGTGCCAGCAGTGAAGGGGTCAGGGGTTCCGAGCAGTACTTC,CASSEGVRGSEQYF
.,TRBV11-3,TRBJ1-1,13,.,TGTGCCAGCAGCCCGGCGGGGGGCACTGAAGCTTTCTTT,CASSPAGGTEAFF
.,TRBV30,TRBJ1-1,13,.,TGTGCCTGGAGGGACACCGTGAACACTGAAGCTTTCTTT,CAWRDTVNTEAFF
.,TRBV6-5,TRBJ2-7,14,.,TGTGCCAGCAGTATCGGGGACACCACCTACGAGCAGTACTTC,CASSIGDTTYEQYF
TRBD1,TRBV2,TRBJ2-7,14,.,TGTGCCAGTAAAACCGGGACAGGGACCTACGAGCAGTACTTC,CASKTGTGTYEQYF
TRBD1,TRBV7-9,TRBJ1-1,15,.,TGTGCCAGCAGCACTCGGACAGGGGGGGCCACTGAAGCTTTCTTT,CASSTRTGGATEAFF
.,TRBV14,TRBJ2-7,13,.,TGTGCCAGCAGCCAAGCTCCCCCCTACGAGCAGTACTTC,CASSQAPPYEQYF
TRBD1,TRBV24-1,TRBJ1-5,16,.,TGTGCCACCAGTGACACCAACACAGGGGGCAATCAGCCCCAGCATTTT,CATSDTNTGGNQPQHF
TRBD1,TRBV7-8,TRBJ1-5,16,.,TGTGCCAGCAGCTCGATCGGCCGGACAGGGGGGCAGCCCCAGCATTTT,CASSSIGRTGGQPQHF
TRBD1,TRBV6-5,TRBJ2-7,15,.,TGTGCCAGCAGTCGAACCGGGGACAGAACCTACGAGCAGTACTTC,CASSRTGDRTYEQYF
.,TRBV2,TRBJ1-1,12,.,TGTGCCAGCAGTGTATCACAGGCTGAAGCTTTCTTT,CASSVSQAEAFF
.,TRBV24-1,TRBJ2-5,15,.,TGTGCCACCAGTGATGTAATGGGGGGTCAAGAGACCCAGTACTTC,CATSDVMGGQETQYF
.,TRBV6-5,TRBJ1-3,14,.,TGTGCCAGCAGTTACTCGCGGGTTGGAAACACCATATATTTT,CASSYSRVGNTIYF
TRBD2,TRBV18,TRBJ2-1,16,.,TGTGCCAGCTCACCACCGGGGGGGAGCTCCTACAATGAGCAGTTCTTC,CASSPPGGSSYNEQFF
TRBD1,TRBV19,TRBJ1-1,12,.,TGTGCCAGTAACCGAGGACAGGGTGAAGCTTTCTTT,CASNRGQGEAFF
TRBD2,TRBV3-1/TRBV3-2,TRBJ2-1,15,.,TGTGCCAGCAGCCAAGATAATCTAGCGGGGAGCGAGCAGTTCTTC,CASSQDNLAGSEQFF
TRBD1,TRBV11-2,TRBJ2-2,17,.,TGTGCCAGCAGCAAGCTTTCAGGGGGCGTACGCGCCGGGGAGCTGTTTTTT,CASSKLSGGVRAGELFF
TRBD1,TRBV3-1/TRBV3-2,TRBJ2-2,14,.,TGTGCCAGCAGGAGGACAGGGAACACCGGGGAGCTGTTTTTT,CASRRTGNTGELFF
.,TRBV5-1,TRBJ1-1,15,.,TGCGCCAGCAGCTTGGAGGGACACACGAACACTGAAGCTTTCTTT,CASSLEGHTNTEAFF
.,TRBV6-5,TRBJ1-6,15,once,TGTGCCACCAGCGGCGGCGGGGCGGGTAATTCACCCCTCCACTTT,CATSGGGAGNSPLHF
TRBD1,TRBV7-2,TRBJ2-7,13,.,TGTGCCAGCAGCTGGGGACAGGGCGGCGAGCAGTACTTC,CASSWGQGGEQYF